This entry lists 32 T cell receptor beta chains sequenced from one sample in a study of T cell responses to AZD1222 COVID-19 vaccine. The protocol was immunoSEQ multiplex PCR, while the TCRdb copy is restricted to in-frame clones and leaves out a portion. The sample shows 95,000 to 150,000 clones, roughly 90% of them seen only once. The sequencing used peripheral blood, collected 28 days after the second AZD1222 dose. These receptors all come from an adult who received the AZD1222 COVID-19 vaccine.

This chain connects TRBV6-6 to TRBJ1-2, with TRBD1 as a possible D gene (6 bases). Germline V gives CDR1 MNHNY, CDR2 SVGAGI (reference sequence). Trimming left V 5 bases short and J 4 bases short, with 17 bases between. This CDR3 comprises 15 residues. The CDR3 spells CASSPQGVPAYGYTF. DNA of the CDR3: TGTGCCAGCAGTCCACAGGGTGTCCCCGCCTATGGCTACACCTTC.

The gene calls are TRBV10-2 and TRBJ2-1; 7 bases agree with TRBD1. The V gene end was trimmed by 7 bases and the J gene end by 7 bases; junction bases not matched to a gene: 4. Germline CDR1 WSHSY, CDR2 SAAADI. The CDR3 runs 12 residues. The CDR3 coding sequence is TGCGCCAGCACCCCGACAGGGAATGAGCAGTTCTTC. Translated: CASTPTGNEQFF.

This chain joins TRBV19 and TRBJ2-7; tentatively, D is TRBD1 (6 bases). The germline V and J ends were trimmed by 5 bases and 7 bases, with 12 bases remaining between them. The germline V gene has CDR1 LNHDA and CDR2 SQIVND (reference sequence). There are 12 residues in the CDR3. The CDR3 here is CASSPTGTEQYF. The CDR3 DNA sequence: TGTGCCAGTAGTCCAACCGGGACAGAGCAGTACTTC. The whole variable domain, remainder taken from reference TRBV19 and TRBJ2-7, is DGGITQSPKYLFRKEGQNVTLSCEQNLNHDAMYWYRQDPGQGLRLIYYSQIVNDFQKGDIAEGYSVSREKKESFPLTVTSAQKNPTAFYLCASSPTGTEQYFGPGTRLTVT.

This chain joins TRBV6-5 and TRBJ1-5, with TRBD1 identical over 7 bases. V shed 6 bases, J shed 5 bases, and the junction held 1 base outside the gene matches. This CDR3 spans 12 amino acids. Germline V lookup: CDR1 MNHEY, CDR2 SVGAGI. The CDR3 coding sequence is TGTGCCAGCAGCGACAGGGATCAGCCCCAGCATTTT. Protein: CASSDRDQPQHF.

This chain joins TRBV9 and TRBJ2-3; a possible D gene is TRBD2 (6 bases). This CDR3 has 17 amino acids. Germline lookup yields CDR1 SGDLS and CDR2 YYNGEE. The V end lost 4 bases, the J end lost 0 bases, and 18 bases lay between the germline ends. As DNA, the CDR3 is TGTGCCAGCAGCCCACTCTTAGCGACTAGGAGCACAGATACGCAGTATTTT. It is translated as CASSPLLATRSTDTQYF.

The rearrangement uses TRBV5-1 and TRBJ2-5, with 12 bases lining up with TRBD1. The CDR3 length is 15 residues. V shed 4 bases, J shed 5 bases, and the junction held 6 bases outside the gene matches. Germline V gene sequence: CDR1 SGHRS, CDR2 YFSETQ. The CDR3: CASSPGTGGEETQYF. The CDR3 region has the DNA TGCGCCAGCAGCCCCGGGACAGGGGGCGAGGAGACCCAGTACTTC.

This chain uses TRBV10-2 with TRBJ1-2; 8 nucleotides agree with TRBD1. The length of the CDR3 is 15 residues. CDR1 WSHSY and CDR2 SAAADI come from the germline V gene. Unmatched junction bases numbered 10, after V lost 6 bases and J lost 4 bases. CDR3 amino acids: CASREKWTGFYGYTF. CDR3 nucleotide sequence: TGCGCCAGCAGGGAGAAATGGACAGGGTTCTATGGCTACACCTTC.

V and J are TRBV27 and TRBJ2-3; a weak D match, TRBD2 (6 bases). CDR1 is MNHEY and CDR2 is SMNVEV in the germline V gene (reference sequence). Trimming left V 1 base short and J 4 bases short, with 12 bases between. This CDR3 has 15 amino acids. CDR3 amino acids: CASSLYGGSADTQYF. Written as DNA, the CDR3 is TGTGCCAGCAGTTTATATGGGGGGTCGGCAGATACGCAGTATTTT.

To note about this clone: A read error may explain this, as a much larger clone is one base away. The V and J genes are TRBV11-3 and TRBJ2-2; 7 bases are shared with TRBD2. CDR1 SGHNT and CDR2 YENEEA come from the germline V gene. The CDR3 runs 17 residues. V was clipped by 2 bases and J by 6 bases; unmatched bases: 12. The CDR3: CASSLRPGGRGAGELFF. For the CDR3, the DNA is TGTGCCAGCAGCTTAAGACCGGGAGGACGGGGGGCCGGGGAGCTGTTTTTT.

CDR3: CAWNGQGQSNQPQHF. The CDR3, as DNA: TGTGCCTGGAATGGTCAGGGACAAAGCAATCAGCCCCAGCATTTT. The rearrangement uses TRBV30 and TRBJ1-5, with D perhaps TRBD1 (6 bases). The CDR3 contains 15 residues. Deletions cut 4 bases from V and 1 base from J, with 14 bases between. Germline values: CDR1 GTSNPN, CDR2 SVGIG (reference sequence).

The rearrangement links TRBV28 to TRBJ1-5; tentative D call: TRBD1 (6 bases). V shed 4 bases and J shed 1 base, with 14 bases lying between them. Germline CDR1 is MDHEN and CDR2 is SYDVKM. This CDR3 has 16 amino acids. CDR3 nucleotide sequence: TGTGCCAGCAGTTCTAGCCTAGGGGGGAGCAATCAGCCCCAGCATTTT. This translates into CASSSSLGGSNQPQHF. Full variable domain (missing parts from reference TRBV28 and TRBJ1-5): DVKVTQSSRYLVKRTGEKVFLECVQDMDHENMFWYRQDPGLGLRLIYFSYDVKMKEKGDIPEGYSVSREKKERFSLILESASTNQTSMYLCASSSSLGGSNQPQHFGDGTRLSIL.

In DNA form, the CDR3 reads TGTGCCAGCAGCTCCCTAGGCACCGGGGAGCTGTTTTTT. It codes for CASSSLGTGELFF. This chain connects TRBV5-6 to TRBJ2-2; D gene ambiguous. The CDR3 contains 13 residues. The V end was cut by 3 bases, the J end by 4 bases, with 7 bases between. Germline V gene sequence: CDR1 SGHDT, CDR2 YYEEEE.

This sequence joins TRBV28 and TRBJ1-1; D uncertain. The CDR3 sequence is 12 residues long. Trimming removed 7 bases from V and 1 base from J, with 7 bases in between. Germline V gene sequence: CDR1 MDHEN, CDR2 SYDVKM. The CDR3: CASTIENTEAFF. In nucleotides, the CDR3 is TGTGCCAGCACCATAGAGAACACTGAAGCTTTCTTT.

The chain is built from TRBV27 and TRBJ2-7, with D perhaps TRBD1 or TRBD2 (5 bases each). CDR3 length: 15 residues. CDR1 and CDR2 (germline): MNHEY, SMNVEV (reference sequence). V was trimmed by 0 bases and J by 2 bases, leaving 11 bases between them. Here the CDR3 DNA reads TGTGCCAGCAGTTTATCATTGGGGGTGACCTACGAGCAGTACTTC. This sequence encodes CASSLSLGVTYEQYF.

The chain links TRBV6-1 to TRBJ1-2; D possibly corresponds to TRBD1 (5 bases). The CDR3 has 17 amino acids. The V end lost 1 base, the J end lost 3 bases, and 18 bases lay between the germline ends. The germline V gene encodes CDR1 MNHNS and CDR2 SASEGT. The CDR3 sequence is CASSEGSQGEFDYGYTF. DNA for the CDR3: TGTGCCAGCAGTGAAGGTTCGCAGGGAGAATTTGACTATGGCTACACCTTC.

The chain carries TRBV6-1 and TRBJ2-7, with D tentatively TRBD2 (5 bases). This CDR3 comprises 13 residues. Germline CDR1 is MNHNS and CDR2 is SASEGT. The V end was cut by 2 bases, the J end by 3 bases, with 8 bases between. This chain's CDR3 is CASSEPGSYEQYF. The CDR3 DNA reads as TGTGCCAGCAGTGAACCGGGGAGCTACGAGCAGTACTTC.

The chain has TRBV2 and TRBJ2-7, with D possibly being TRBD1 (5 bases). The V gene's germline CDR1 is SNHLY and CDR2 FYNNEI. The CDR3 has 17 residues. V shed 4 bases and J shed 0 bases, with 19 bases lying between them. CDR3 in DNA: TGTGCCAGCAGTGCCCTCGCGACAGCAACGAGCTCCTACGAGCAGTACTTC. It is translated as CASSALATATSSYEQYF. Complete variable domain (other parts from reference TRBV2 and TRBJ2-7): EPEVTQTPSHQVTQMGQEVILRCVPISNHLYFYWYRQILGQKVEFLVSFYNNEISEKSEIFDDQFSVERPDGSNFTLKIRSTKLEDSAMYFCASSALATATSSYEQYFGPGTRLTVT.

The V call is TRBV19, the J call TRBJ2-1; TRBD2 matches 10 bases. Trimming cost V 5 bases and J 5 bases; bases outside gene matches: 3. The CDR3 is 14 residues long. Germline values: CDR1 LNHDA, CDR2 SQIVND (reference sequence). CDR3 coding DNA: TGTGCCAGTAGTCGGACTAGCGGTAACAATGAGCAGTTCTTC. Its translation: CASSRTSGNNEQFF.

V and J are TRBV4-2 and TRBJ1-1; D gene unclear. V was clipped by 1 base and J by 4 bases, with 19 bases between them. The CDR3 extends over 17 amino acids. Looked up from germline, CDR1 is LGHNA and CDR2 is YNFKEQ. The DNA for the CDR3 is TGTGCCAGCAGCCAAGGGTTTGAAGTAAGGCGTAGCACTGAAGCTTTCTTT. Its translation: CASSQGFEVRRSTEAFF.

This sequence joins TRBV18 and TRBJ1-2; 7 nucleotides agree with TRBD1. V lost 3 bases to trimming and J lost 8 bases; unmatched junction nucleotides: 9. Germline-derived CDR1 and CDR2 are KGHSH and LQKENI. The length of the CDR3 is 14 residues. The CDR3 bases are TGTGCCAGCTCACCCTCCCAGACAGGGTCGGGCTACACCTTC. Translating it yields CASSPSQTGSGYTF.

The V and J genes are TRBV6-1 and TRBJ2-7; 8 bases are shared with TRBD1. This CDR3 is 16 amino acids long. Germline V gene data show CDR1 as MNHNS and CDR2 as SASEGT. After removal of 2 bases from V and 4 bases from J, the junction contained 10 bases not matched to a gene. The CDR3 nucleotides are TGTGCCAGCAGTGAAATCGTAGGGCAGGGGGCGTACGAGCAGTACTTC. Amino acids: CASSEIVGQGAYEQYF.

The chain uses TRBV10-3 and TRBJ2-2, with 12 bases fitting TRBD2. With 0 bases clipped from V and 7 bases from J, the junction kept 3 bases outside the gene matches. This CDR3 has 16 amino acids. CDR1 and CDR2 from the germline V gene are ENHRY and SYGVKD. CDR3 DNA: TGTGCCATCAGTGAGTCACTAGCGGGAGGTGGCGGGGAGCTGTTTTTT. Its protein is CAISESLAGGGGELFF.

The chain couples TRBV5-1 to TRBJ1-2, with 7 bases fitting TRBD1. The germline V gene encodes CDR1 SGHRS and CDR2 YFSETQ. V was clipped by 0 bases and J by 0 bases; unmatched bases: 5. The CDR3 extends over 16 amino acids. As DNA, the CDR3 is TGCGCCAGCAGCTTGGTGTGGGACAGAGCTAACTATGGCTACACCTTC. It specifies CASSLVWDRANYGYTF.

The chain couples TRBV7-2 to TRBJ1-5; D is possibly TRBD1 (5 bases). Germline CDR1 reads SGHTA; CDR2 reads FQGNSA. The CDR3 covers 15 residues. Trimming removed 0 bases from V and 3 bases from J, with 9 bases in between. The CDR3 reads CASSLAQAPNQPQHF. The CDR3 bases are TGTGCCAGCAGCTTAGCACAGGCCCCCAATCAGCCCCAGCATTTT.

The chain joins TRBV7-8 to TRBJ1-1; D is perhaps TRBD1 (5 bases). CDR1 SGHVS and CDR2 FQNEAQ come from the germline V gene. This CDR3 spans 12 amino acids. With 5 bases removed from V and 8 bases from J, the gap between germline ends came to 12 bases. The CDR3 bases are TGTGCCAGCAGCCAGGGCAGGGTCGAAGCTTTCTTT. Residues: CASSQGRVEAFF.

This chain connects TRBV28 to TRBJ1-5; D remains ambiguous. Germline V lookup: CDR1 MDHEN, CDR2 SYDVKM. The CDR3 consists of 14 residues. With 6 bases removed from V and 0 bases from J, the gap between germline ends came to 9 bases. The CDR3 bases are TGTGCCAGCAGCCGGGCGGATAGCAATCAGCCCCAGCATTTT. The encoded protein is CASSRADSNQPQHF.

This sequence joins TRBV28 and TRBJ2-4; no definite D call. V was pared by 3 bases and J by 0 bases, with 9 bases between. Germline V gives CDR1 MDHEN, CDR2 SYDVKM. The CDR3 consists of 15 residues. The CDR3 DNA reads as TGTGCCAGCAGTTTCGGAGCGCTAGCCAAAAACATTCAGTACTTC. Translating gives CASSFGALAKNIQYF.

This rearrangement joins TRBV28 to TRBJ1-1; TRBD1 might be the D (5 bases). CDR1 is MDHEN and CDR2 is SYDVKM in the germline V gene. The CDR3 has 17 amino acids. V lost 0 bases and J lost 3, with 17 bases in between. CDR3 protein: CASSLWGRGFGHTEAFF. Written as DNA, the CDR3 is TGTGCCAGCAGTTTATGGGGAAGGGGTTTTGGTCACACTGAAGCTTTCTTT. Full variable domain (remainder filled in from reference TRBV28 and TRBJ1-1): DVKVTQSSRYLVKRTGEKVFLECVQDMDHENMFWYRQDPGLGLRLIYFSYDVKMKEKGDIPEGYSVSREKKERFSLILESASTNQTSMYLCASSLWGRGFGHTEAFFGQGTRLTVV.

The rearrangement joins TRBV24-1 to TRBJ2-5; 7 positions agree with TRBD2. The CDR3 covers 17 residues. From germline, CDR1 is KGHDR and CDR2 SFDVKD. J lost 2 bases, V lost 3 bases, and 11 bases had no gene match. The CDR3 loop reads CATSDPSLGGIQETQYF. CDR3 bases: TGTGCCACCAGTGATCCAAGTCTGGGGGGGATTCAAGAGACCCAGTACTTC.

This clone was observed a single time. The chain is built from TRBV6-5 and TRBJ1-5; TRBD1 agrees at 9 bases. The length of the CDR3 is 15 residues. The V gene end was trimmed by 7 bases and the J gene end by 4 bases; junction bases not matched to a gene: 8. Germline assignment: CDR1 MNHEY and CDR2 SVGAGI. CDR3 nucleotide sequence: TGTGCCAGCAAAGGACAGGGGTTGAATAATCAGCCCCAGCATTTT. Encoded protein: CASKGQGLNNQPQHF.

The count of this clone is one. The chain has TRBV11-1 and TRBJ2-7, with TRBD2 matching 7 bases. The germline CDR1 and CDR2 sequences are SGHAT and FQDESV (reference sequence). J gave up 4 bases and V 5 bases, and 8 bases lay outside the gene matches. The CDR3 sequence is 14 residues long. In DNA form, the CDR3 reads TGTGCCAGCAGCCTACCGGGACTACCATACGAGCAGTACTTC. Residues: CASSLPGLPYEQYF.

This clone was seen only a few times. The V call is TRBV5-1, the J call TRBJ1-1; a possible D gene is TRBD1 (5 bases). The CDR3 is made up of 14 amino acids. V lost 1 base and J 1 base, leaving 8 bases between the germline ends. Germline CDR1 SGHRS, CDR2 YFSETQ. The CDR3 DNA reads TGCGCCAGCAGCTTGACAGGAACGAACACTGAAGCTTTCTTT. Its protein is CASSLTGTNTEAFF.